Listed here is a single TCR beta chain. Its target antigen remains unknown. Base qualities are missing; no much larger clone stands one base away. The sample comes from a study of T-cell reconstitution after alpha-beta-depleted transplantation in children (dated by TCRdb to 2015 to 2016). Turning to the overall study: Using TCR repertoire profiling, the study followed T-cell immune reconstitution in a quantitative way in children after TCRalphabeta/CD19-depleted allogeneic hematopoietic cell transplantation. Study-wide findings and limitations: The apparently early alphabetaT-cell count recovery about two months after transplant was reportedly dependent on only several hundred rapidly expanded clones derived from non-depleted graft cells. In some patients, high TCRbeta diversity at day 60 was attributed to recipient T cells and intrathymic progenitors that had survived conditioning. Over subsequent months, a decline in hyperexpanded clone frequencies was noted, and after one year, T-cell counts and TCRbeta diversity were mostly ascribed to newly produced T cells.

The time point label, as the study defines it: day 60 (about 2 months) after transplantation. The label giving this sample's treatment or condition can be read as: allogeneic hematopoietic cell transplantation with graft depleted of TCRalphabeta T cells and CD19 B cells. TCRalphabeta/CD19-depleted allogeneic hematopoietic cell grafts were given to the transplant recipients, all of whom were children. Trimming accounts for 7 bases at V and 1 base at J, while the number of junction bases matched to no gene is 12. From the cysteine up to the phenylalanine, the CDR3 has a length of 17 residues. The entry retains the CDR3 DNA only, 51 bases that are in frame from base 1. The germline V gene (reference sequence) provides CDR1 LNHDA and CDR2 SQIVND. Library construction relied on PCR. Instrument on record: Illumina HiSeq 2500. TCR libraries were prepared with molecular barcoding, using unique molecular identifiers to normalize TCRbeta repertoire quantification. TCRdb itself trimmed the public reads at Q25 with fastp, ran MiXCR and retained productive beta chains. Rows matching on CDR3 protein sequence are summarized as one entry with the most common DNA and genes. The sample table contains 100,000 or so distinct CDR3 sequences; only one count was recorded for roughly 6% of them. Of the sample, more than 5.5% is held by the ten largest clones.

Here the chain combines TRBV19 and TRBJ1-5; 8 central nucleotides agree with TRBD1. This TCR came from a female patient between 2 and 10 years old who had a stem cell transplant for Fanconi anemia, so the T cells may come from the graft donor. Sample: PBMCs, mostly from graft donor cells, taken 60 days after TCRalphabeta/CD19-depleted stem cell transplant. For the CDR3, the sequence is CASKDGLRGPSNQPQHF. Here is the DNA: TGTGCCAGTAAGGATGGGCTCAGGGGGCCAAGCAATCAGCCCCAGCATTTT.